The 25 T cell receptor beta chains in this list originate from one sample, sequenced in a study of blood T cells in healthy people across ages. Alongside a J-beta primer mix, a sample-barcoded 5' primer served in a second PCR lasting about 6 to 12 cycles. TCRdb re-derived calls from the 5' RACE reads in MiXCR, one entry per CDR3 protein. The sample consists of 1.5 million or so distinct CDR3 sequences, 35% to 45% of them appearing once. The sequenced sample consisted of blood. Receptor source: a woman younger than 30 in good health.

This clonotype has ten or more counts. V usage is TRBV27 and J usage is TRBJ2-5; weak D call: TRBD2 (5 bases). The V end lost 6 bases, the J end lost 4 bases, and 6 bases lay between the germline ends. Looked up from germline, CDR1 is MNHEY and CDR2 is SMNVEV (reference sequence). The CDR3 length is 11 residues. The CDR3 sequence is CASREGETQYF. CDR3 nucleotides: TGTGCCAGCAGAGAGGGAGAGACCCAGTACTTC.

This clonotype was observed a handful of times. This sequence joins TRBV6-5 and TRBJ2-3; 11 bases fit TRBD2. The CDR3 is made up of 16 amino acids. Per the germline V gene, CDR1 is MNHEY and CDR2 is SVGAGI. With V trimmed by 1 base and J by 5 bases, 5 bases remained unmatched. The CDR3 sequence is CASSYLAGGVEDTQYF. The CDR3 DNA reads TGTGCCAGCAGTTACTTAGCGGGGGGGGTTGAAGATACGCAGTATTTT.

The V gene is TRBV5-1, the J gene TRBJ2-5; D call uncertain. CDR3 size: 13 residues. CDR1 is SGHRS, CDR2 YFSETQ, per germline. Deletions cut 1 base from V and 3 bases from J, with 7 bases between. The CDR3 coding sequence is TGCGCCAGCAGCTTGAGCTATGAAGAGACCCAGTACTTC. Its protein is CASSLSYEETQYF.

This clonotype has a handful of counts. V usage is TRBV4-1 and J usage is TRBJ2-7; the D gene is possibly TRBD1 (5 bases). The ends were cut back, 4 bases at V and 2 bases at J, with 15 bases in the middle. The germline CDR1 and CDR2 sequences are MGHRA and YSYEKL. This CDR3 is 15 amino acids long. DNA of the CDR3: TGCGCCAGCAGCCCAGATGCCAGGGCCACCTACGAGCAGTACTTC. It specifies CASSPDARATYEQYF.

CDR3 nucleotides: TGTGCCAGCAGCCAAGGTTACCTACCTAGCACAGATACGCAGTATTTT. Encoded protein: CASSQGYLPSTDTQYF. This chain joins TRBV3-1 and TRBJ2-3; D gene uncertain. V gave up 1 base and J gave up 0 bases, with 11 bases separating them. The germline gives CDR1 LGHDT, CDR2 YNNKEL (reference sequence). The CDR3 runs to 16 residues.

V and J are TRBV2 and TRBJ1-4; D is undetermined. Germline V gene sequence: CDR1 SNHLY, CDR2 FYNNEI. This CDR3 is 13 amino acids long. Trimming stripped 10 bases from V and 7 bases from J, with 16 bases between. The DNA of the CDR3 is TGTGCCACCACGACGGACCTGAGTGAAAAACTGTTTTTT. Translation: CATTTDLSEKLFF.

This clonotype has just a few counts. The J gene is TRBJ1-1, the V gene TRBV7-2; unclear D gene. The V and J ends lost 4 bases and 7 bases respectively, with 19 bases between them. This CDR3 has 15 residues. Germline values: CDR1 SGHTA, CDR2 FQGNSA. This CDR3 reads CASSSPRPLLVEAFF. CDR3 in DNA: TGTGCCAGCAGCTCCCCCAGGCCCCTTTTAGTTGAAGCTTTCTTT.

The rearrangement uses TRBV12-3 or TRBV12-4 and TRBJ1-2, with D uncertain. V lost 3 bases, J lost 7 bases, and 12 bases lay in between. This CDR3 comprises 13 residues. The CDR3 DNA is TGTGCCAGCAGTTTGAGGTCGTCGGCTGGCTACACCTTC. Its protein product is CASSLRSSAGYTF.

This clonotype was counted only a few times. The chain joins TRBV7-9 to TRBJ1-2, with a weak D call TRBD1 (5 bases). CDR1 and CDR2 from the germline V gene are SEHNR and FQNEAQ (reference sequence). CDR3 size: 15 residues. Trimming pared 2 bases from V and 6 bases from J, leaving 16 bases between. This CDR3 reads CASSLPDSSVDGYTF. The CDR3 DNA is TGTGCCAGCAGCTTACCCGACAGCTCCGTAGATGGCTACACCTTC.

This clonotype showed up just a few times. V gene TRBV4-3 combines with J gene TRBJ2-7; D perhaps matches TRBD1 (5 bases). The CDR3 is made up of 14 amino acids. The germline V gene encodes CDR1 LGHNA and CDR2 YSLEER. The V and J ends lost 2 bases and 3 bases respectively, with 11 bases between them. The CDR3 bases are TGCGCCAGCAGCCAATTCTCAGGGAACTACGAGCAGTACTTC. Translation gives CASSQFSGNYEQYF.

J is TRBJ2-1 and V is TRBV4-1; 9 nucleotides align to TRBD2. The better agreement between TRBJ2-7 and the DNA end casts doubt on the J call. CDR1 and CDR2 from the germline V gene are MGHRA and YSYEKL. The CDR3 loop spans 15 amino acids. CDR3 DNA: TGCGCCAGCAGCCAAGGCGGGGGGGCTTACAATGAGCAGTACTTC. Amino acid sequence: CASSQGGGAYNEQYF.

This chain joins TRBV6-2 or TRBV6-3 and TRBJ1-2; no definite D call. Trimming cost V 3 bases and J 7 bases, with 15 bases left between them. The CDR3 contains 14 residues. Per the germline V gene, CDR1 is MNHEY and CDR2 is SVGEGT. The CDR3 DNA reads TGTGCCAGCAGTTATAGCGGATGGTCCGGTGGCTACACCTTC. Translating it yields CASSYSGWSGGYTF.

DNA of the CDR3: TGTGCCAGCAGTTCGCCCTTAGCGGGAGTTTTCGAGCAGTACTTC. This encodes CASSSPLAGVFEQYF. The chain is built from TRBV27 and TRBJ2-7, with TRBD2 matching over 9 bases. The CDR3 length is 15 residues. Germline trimming cut 4 bases from V and 6 bases from J; bases unmatched to any gene: 10. Germline CDR1 is MNHEY and CDR2 is SMNVEV (reference sequence).

This clonotype was seen a few times. The V and J genes are TRBV6-5 and TRBJ2-5; no firm D call. V lost 6 bases, J lost 2 bases, and 19 bases lay in between. Germline V gene lookup returns CDR1 MNHEY and CDR2 SVGAGI. The CDR3 is 16 residues long. CDR3 sequence (DNA): TGTGCCAGCAGACCCTCAAGGAACCACCTACAAGAGACCCAGTACTTC. Its protein is CASRPSRNHLQETQYF.

This chain connects TRBV7-2 to TRBJ2-5; D unclear. CDR1 is SGHTA, CDR2 FQGNSA, per germline. The CDR3 is 15 residues long. The V and J ends lost 4 bases and 0 bases respectively, with 12 bases between them. DNA of the CDR3: TGTGCCAGCAGCTCCCACCGGGCCTACCAAGAGACCCAGTACTTC. This codes for CASSSHRAYQETQYF.

This clonotype was detected only a few times. The chain employs TRBV12-3 or TRBV12-4 and TRBJ2-1; D unresolved. V lost 3 bases, J lost 8 bases, and 11 bases lay in between. The CDR3 is 13 amino acids. The chain's CDR3 is CASSFSSVDEQFF. In DNA form, the CDR3 reads TGTGCCAGCAGTTTCAGCAGCGTAGATGAGCAGTTCTTC.

This clonotype was picked up many times. The V call is TRBV27, the J call TRBJ1-4, with no clear D. The length of the CDR3 is 14 residues. Trimming cost V 3 bases and J 2 bases, with 7 bases left between them. The germline CDR1 and CDR2 sequences are MNHEY and SMNVEV (reference sequence). CDR3 in amino acids: CASSFGDTNEKLFF. CDR3 bases: TGTGCCAGCAGTTTCGGCGACACTAATGAAAAACTGTTTTTT.

This chain links TRBV25-1 with TRBJ1-1, with 7 bases matching TRBD1. Germline-derived CDR1 and CDR2 are MGHDK and SYGVNS. The length of the CDR3 is 11 residues. V trimming: 5 bases; J trimming: 12 bases; junction bases outside the gene matches: 6. CDR3 bases: TGTGCCAGCAGTACCTACAGGGGTTCTTTCTTT. This gives the protein CASSTYRGSFF.

This clonotype came up a few times. The chain couples TRBV12-3 or TRBV12-4 to TRBJ2-1; D is uncertain. V lost 7 bases, J lost 2 bases, and 12 bases lay in between. The CDR3 sequence is 14 residues long. The CDR3 region has the DNA TGTGCCAGCACTAAAACGCCAGCCTACAATGAGCAGTTCTTC. Residues: CASTKTPAYNEQFF.

V gene TRBV20-1 combines with J gene TRBJ2-1; unclear D gene. Per germline, CDR1 DFQATT and CDR2 SNEGSKA (reference sequence). This CDR3 spans 16 amino acids. V gave up 0 bases and J gave up 8 bases, with 20 bases separating them. CDR3 nucleotides: TGCAGTGCTAGAGATCACGGGTGGGGTGTGATGGATGAGCAGTTCTTC. It translates to CSARDHGWGVMDEQFF.

The chain combines TRBV6-2 or TRBV6-3 with TRBJ2-7, with D possibly being TRBD1 or TRBD2 (6 bases each). The CDR3 extends over 13 amino acids. Trimming took off 7 bases at V and 7 bases at J, with 17 bases between the two ends. Germline V gives CDR1 MNHEY, CDR2 SVGEGT. CDR3 sequence: CASTGYRAGEQYF. CDR3 sequence (DNA): TGTGCCAGCACCGGGTACAGGGCGGGGGAGCAGTACTTC.

The chain links TRBV12-5 to TRBJ2-1; D is unresolved. Trimming took 2 bases from V and 10 from J, leaving 9 bases between them. The CDR3 covers 12 residues. From germline, CDR1 is LGHNT and CDR2 FRNRAP. For the CDR3, the DNA is TGTGCTAGTGGTTTGACCGGGCTCGAGCAGTTCTTC. Translating it yields CASGLTGLEQFF.

This clonotype came up a few times. This chain links TRBV12-3 or TRBV12-4 with TRBJ1-1; 9 positions match TRBD1. J was trimmed by 4 bases and V by 3 bases; bases with no gene match: 3. The CDR3 is made up of 14 amino acids. CDR3 residues: CASSFTGGPTEAFF. The CDR3 region has the DNA TGTGCCAGCAGTTTTACAGGGGGCCCCACTGAAGCTTTCTTT.

The rearrangement uses TRBV5-1 and TRBJ2-1, with 12 bases that match TRBD2. The end of the DNA aligns better with TRBJ2-7, so the J call may be wrong. Per germline, CDR1 SGHRS and CDR2 YFSETQ. The CDR3 totals 16 residues. CDR3 DNA sequence: TGCGCCAGCAGCTTGCCCCGGACTAGCGGGACCAATGAGCAGTACTTC. Protein: CASSLPRTSGTNEQYF.

This clonotype came up a few times. This rearrangement joins TRBV6-5 to TRBJ1-6; 8 bases align to TRBD1. The CDR3 loop spans 15 amino acids. Germline lookup yields CDR1 MNHEY and CDR2 SVGAGI. The J segment lost 7 bases and the V segment lost 4 bases, leaving 6 bases of the junction unmatched. The CDR3 reads CASSWGQALNSPLHF. In DNA form, the CDR3 reads TGTGCCAGCAGTTGGGGACAGGCCCTGAATTCACCCCTCCACTTT.